One sample yielded the 26 T cell receptor beta chains listed below, sequenced in a study of PD-1 blockade in classical Hodgkin lymphoma. This sample's time point: cycle 4 day 1 (C4D1), after less than 7 weeks of nivolumab. Every single patient, without exception, relapsed after autologous stem cell transplantation, and brentuximab vedotin exposure varied. Magnetic negative selection was used to purify CD8+ T cells from thawed PBMCs. Sequencing used immunoSEQ multiplex PCR; TCRdb keeps in-frame clones, though not all of them. The profile covers 15,000 to 25,000 clones, with about 87% appearing a single time and roughly 5% taken by the ten largest. Here the sequenced sample was CD8+ T cells from blood, taken before the fourth cycle of nivolumab. The receptors derive from a human donor with classical Hodgkin lymphoma.

V gene TRBV6-8 combines with J gene TRBJ2-1; 7 nucleotides line up with TRBD2. Germline loops: CDR1 MNHGY, CDR2 SAAAGT. Trimming at V came to 7 bases and at J to 6 bases, leaving 12 bases not matched to a gene. There are 15 residues in the CDR3. This CDR3 is CASNIRTSRFNEQFF. The CDR3 coding sequence is TGTGCCAGCAATATCAGGACTAGTAGGTTCAATGAGCAGTTCTTC.

This chain links TRBV25-1 with TRBJ2-2; 7 bases match TRBD1. V lost 0 bases to trimming and J lost 4 bases; unmatched junction nucleotides: 8. Germline CDR1 is MGHDK and CDR2 is SYGVNS. The CDR3 consists of 17 residues. Here the CDR3 reads CASSEYRDRVATGELFF. CDR3 bases: TGTGCCAGCAGTGAATATAGAGACAGGGTGGCCACCGGGGAGCTGTTTTTT.

The V call is TRBV2, the J call TRBJ2-7; D is unresolved. The length of the CDR3 is 13 residues. Trimming pared 3 bases from V and 3 bases from J, leaving 9 bases between. Germline-derived CDR1 and CDR2 are SNHLY and FYNNEI. CDR3 amino acids: CASSERIYYEQYF. The CDR3 bases are TGTGCCAGCAGTGAGCGGATCTACTACGAGCAGTACTTC.

A note on this clone: Other DNA sequences in the sample encode the same CDR3. The chain uses TRBV27 and TRBJ1-2; tentatively, D is TRBD1 (5 bases). Germline V lookup: CDR1 MNHEY, CDR2 SMNVEV (reference sequence). The CDR3 sequence is 13 residues long. V was trimmed by 6 bases and J by 1 base, leaving 9 bases between them. CDR3 sequence: CASSLDSNYGYTF. The CDR3 nucleotides read TGTGCCAGCAGCCTAGACAGTAACTATGGCTACACCTTC.

This chain connects TRBV9 to TRBJ2-7, with 7 positions matching TRBD2. J gave up 2 bases and V 3 bases, and 8 bases lay outside the gene matches. The CDR3 length is 15 residues. Germline V gives CDR1 SGDLS, CDR2 YYNGEE. DNA of the CDR3: TGTGCCAGCAGCGCCAGCGGGATGGCGGCCTACGAGCAGTACTTC. Encoded protein: CASSASGMAAYEQYF.

As for this clone: Other nucleotide sequences from this sample produce the same CDR3. The gene calls are TRBV9 and TRBJ2-1; D ambiguous. The CDR3 is 12 residues long. Germline V CDR1 and CDR2: SGDLS, YYNGEE. Deletions cut 0 bases from V and 3 bases from J, with 1 base between. The CDR3 is CASSVGYNEQFF. CDR3 sequence (DNA): TGTGCCAGCAGCGTAGGCTACAATGAGCAGTTCTTC.

The chain links TRBV7-6 to TRBJ1-4; tentative D call: TRBD1 (6 bases). Deletions cut 5 bases from V and 8 bases from J, with 15 bases between. This CDR3 has 14 amino acids. The V gene's germline CDR1 is SGHVS and CDR2 FNYEAQ. In nucleotides, the CDR3 is TGTGCCAGCAGCCTAGACAGGAACCTCGAAAAACTGTTTTTT. Protein: CASSLDRNLEKLFF.

The V call is TRBV6-5, the J call TRBJ2-1; 7 nucleotides match TRBD2. The CDR3 length is 13 residues. CDR1 MNHEY and CDR2 SVGAGI come from the germline V gene. The trim removed 8 bases at V and 6 bases at J, leaving 7 bases unmatched. For the CDR3, the DNA is TGTGCCAGCCGCCTAGCGGTTCGCAATGAGCAGTTCTTC. Its translation: CASRLAVRNEQFF.

This clone was counted only a few times. This chain joins TRBV21-1 and TRBJ2-7; the table calls TRBD2, which could not be checked here. TRBV21-1 is deemed a pseudogene. This CDR3 has 18 residues. CDR3 DNA: TGTGCCAGCAGCAAAGAGGGAAAGGGACTAGCGGAGGGTTACGAGCAGTACTTC. Amino acid sequence: CASSKEGKGLAEGYEQYF.

Regarding this clone: One junction end disagrees with the germline gene, perhaps due to a read error. The CDR3 DNA reads TGTGCCAGCAGTGTATCGCACGGGACCCTCACCTACGAGCAGTACTTC. It is translated as CASSVSHGTLTYEQYF. The V call is TRBV27, the J call TRBJ2-7; perhaps D is TRBD1 or TRBD2 (5 bases each). Per germline, CDR1 MNHEY and CDR2 SMNVEV (reference sequence). This CDR3 is 16 amino acids long.

For the CDR3, the DNA is TGTGCCAGCAGTGAAGGCCCAGGGGGCGGATATAGCAATCAGCCCCAGCATTTT. Encoded protein: CASSEGPGGGYSNQPQHF. V and J are TRBV6-1 and TRBJ1-5; 8 positions agree with TRBD1. The germline V gene encodes CDR1 MNHNS and CDR2 SASEGT. This CDR3 is built from 18 residues. J gave up 0 bases and V 1 base, and 8 bases lay outside the gene matches.

This clone came up once. The J gene is TRBJ1-2, the V gene TRBV28, with D possibly TRBD1 on 5 matching bases. V was trimmed by 5 bases and J by 5 bases, leaving 27 bases between them. The length of the CDR3 is 18 residues. Germline V gives CDR1 MDHEN, CDR2 SYDVKM. In DNA form, the CDR3 reads TGTGCCAGCAGTCGCTTACCCGAATCCGGGACTGGAAAATATGGCTACACCTTC. It is translated as CASSRLPESGTGKYGYTF.

The chain links TRBV27 to TRBJ2-3, with TRBD1 as a possible D gene (5 bases). V was trimmed by 6 bases and J by 6 bases, leaving 16 bases between them. Germline V gene data show CDR1 as MNHEY and CDR2 as SMNVEV (reference sequence). The CDR3 is 14 amino acids. CDR3 coding DNA: TGTGCCAGCAGCTCCCTAGGGGTGGCGGATACGCAGTATTTT. Amino acids: CASSSLGVADTQYF.

CDR3 in amino acids: CASTFRTSGSIEQYF. In DNA, the CDR3 is TGTGCCAGCACCTTCCGGACTAGCGGGAGCATCGAGCAGTACTTC. This chain links TRBV28 with TRBJ2-7; TRBD2 aligns across 13 bases. The CDR3 covers 15 residues. Germline V CDR1 and CDR2: MDHEN, SYDVKM. Trimming at V came to 7 bases and at J to 6 bases, leaving 9 bases not matched to a gene.

This clone appeared once. The chain combines TRBV6-1 with TRBJ2-7; D is tentatively TRBD1 or TRBD2 (5 bases each). The V end was cut by 7 bases, the J end by 3 bases, with 10 bases between. The CDR3 consists of 12 residues. In germline, CDR1 is MNHNS, CDR2 SASEGT. CDR3 nucleotides: TGTGCCAGCACATTGGGGGTCTACGAGCAGTACTTC. It specifies CASTLGVYEQYF.

V gene TRBV10-3 combines with J gene TRBJ1-5, with D perhaps matching TRBD1 (6 bases). In germline, CDR1 is ENHRY, CDR2 SYGVKD. The CDR3 runs 17 residues. The V and J ends lost 2 bases and 2 bases respectively, with 16 bases between them. CDR3 DNA sequence: TGTGCCATCAGTGAGCCTTTCGAGGGGGGGGGCAATCAGCCCCAGCATTTT. Amino acids: CAISEPFEGGGNQPQHF.

The chain is built from TRBV10-1 and TRBJ1-3; D call uncertain. CDR1 is WNHNN and CDR2 is SYGVQD in the germline V gene (reference sequence). V gave up 1 base and J gave up 0 bases, with 10 bases separating them. This CDR3 is 16 amino acids long. The CDR3 sequence: CASSECYSLSGNTIYF. The CDR3, as DNA: TGCGCCAGCAGTGAGTGTTACAGTCTCTCTGGAAACACCATATATTTT.

This chain uses TRBV9 with TRBJ2-7, with a tentative D call TRBD1 (6 bases). The V and J ends lost 5 bases and 5 bases respectively, with 23 bases between them. Germline V lookup: CDR1 SGDLS, CDR2 YYNGEE. There are 16 residues in the CDR3. The CDR3 nucleotides are TGTGCCAGCAGTCCCCTCTCCCGGGACACGATAGACGAGCAGTACTTC. Translating it yields CASSPLSRDTIDEQYF. The variable domain in full, with the rest retrieved from reference TRBV9 and TRBJ2-7, is DSGVTQTPKHLITATGQRVTLRCSPRSGDLSVYWYQQSLDQGLQFLIQYYNGEERAKGNILERFSAQQFPDLHSELNLSSLELGDSALYFCASSPLSRDTIDEQYFGPGTRLTVT.

This chain joins TRBV29-1 and TRBJ2-3; TRBD1 aligns across 10 bases. The CDR3 contains 14 residues. CDR1 is SQVTM and CDR2 is ANQGSEA in the germline V gene. V was pared by 6 bases and J by 5 bases, with 8 bases of the junction left unmatched. In DNA form, the CDR3 reads TGCAGCGTACCTCCGACAGGGGGCGGAGATACGCAGTATTTT. This codes for CSVPPTGGGDTQYF.

The V gene is TRBV5-1, the J gene TRBJ2-7; D is ambiguous. This CDR3 has 11 residues. V was cut by 5 bases and J by 3 bases, with 6 bases left in between. Germline V gene lookup returns CDR1 SGHRS and CDR2 YFSETQ. The CDR3 DNA reads TGCGCCAGCAGTTTAGACTACGAGCAGTACTTC. Translating it yields CASSLDYEQYF.

The chain employs TRBV7-9 and TRBJ2-7; D is unresolved. The CDR3 runs 11 residues. Germline assignment: CDR1 SEHNR and CDR2 FQNEAQ (reference sequence). The CDR3 spells CISGPREEQYF. The CDR3 bases are TGTATCTCGGGCCCCAGAGAGGAGCAGTACTTC.

This chain uses TRBV28 with TRBJ2-7; D remains ambiguous. V was cut by 7 bases and J by 3 bases, with 22 bases left in between. The CDR3 has 16 residues. CDR1 and CDR2 from the germline V gene are MDHEN and SYDVKM. The CDR3 is CASNPRFGSTVYEQYF. The CDR3 bases are TGTGCCAGCAATCCAAGGTTTGGGTCCACAGTCTACGAGCAGTACTTC. Full variable domain (outside the CDR3, taken from reference TRBV28 and TRBJ2-7): DVKVTQSSRYLVKRTGEKVFLECVQDMDHENMFWYRQDPGLGLRLIYFSYDVKMKEKGDIPEGYSVSREKKERFSLILESASTNQTSMYLCASNPRFGSTVYEQYFGPGTRLTVT.

The genes are TRBV5-6 and TRBJ1-1, with D uncertain. V lost 0 bases and J 4 bases, leaving 16 bases between the germline ends. CDR1 is SGHDT and CDR2 is YYEEEE in the germline V gene. There are 16 residues in the CDR3. The CDR3 spells CASSLVSLKRGTEAFF. The CDR3, as DNA: TGTGCCAGCAGCTTGGTGAGCCTCAAACGGGGCACTGAAGCTTTCTTT.

A single count supports this clone. CDR3 sequence: CASSPSTGSSGNTIYF. DNA for the CDR3: TGTGCCAGCAGCCCTTCGACAGGGAGCTCTGGAAACACCATATATTTT. V and J are TRBV7-9 and TRBJ1-3; TRBD1 aligns across 7 bases. V lost 5 bases and J lost 0; bases outside the gene matches: 7. The CDR3 consists of 16 residues. Germline lookup yields CDR1 SEHNR and CDR2 FQNEAQ (reference sequence). The variable domain in full, completed from reference TRBV7-9 and TRBJ1-3, reads DTGVSQNPRHKITKRGQNVTFRCDPISEHNRLYWYRQTLGQGPEFLTYFQNEAQLEKSRLLSDRFSAERPKGSFSTLEIQRTEQGDSAMYLCASSPSTGSSGNTIYFGEGSWLTVV.

The chain carries TRBV2 and TRBJ1-5; D is perhaps TRBD1 (5 bases). CDR3 size: 16 residues. Trimming cost V 4 bases and J 1 base, with 14 bases left between them. Looked up from germline, CDR1 is SNHLY and CDR2 is FYNNEI. This CDR3 is CASSGRQGLSNQPQHF. DNA of the CDR3: TGTGCCAGCAGTGGAAGGCAGGGACTCAGCAATCAGCCCCAGCATTTT.

This clone was detected only once. The genes are TRBV11-3 and TRBJ2-1; 11 positions agree with TRBD1. The CDR3 totals 15 residues. Germline assignment: CDR1 SGHNT and CDR2 YENEEA. The junction had 3 bases not matched to a gene; V was cut back by 1 base and J by 7 bases. CDR3: CASSLVGTGGNEQFF. The CDR3 nucleotides are TGTGCCAGCAGCTTAGTGGGGACAGGGGGTAATGAGCAGTTCTTC. Looking up the rest from reference TRBV11-3 and TRBJ2-1 gives the full variable domain: EAGVVQSPRYKIIEKKQPVAFWCNPISGHNTLYWYLQNLGQGPELLIRYENEEAVDDSQLPKDRFSAERLKGVDSTLKIQPAELGDSAVYLCASSLVGTGGNEQFFGPGTRLTVL.